Sequencing of this TCR beta chain was carried out in a study of cytomegalovirus exposure and HLA in healthy donors. Findings of the study overall: In vitro experiments confirmed that three CMV-associated chains were specific for CMV antigens.

V gave up 1 base and J gave up 6 bases; unmatched junction bases: 10. Germline loops: CDR1 MGHRA, CDR2 YSYEKL. The length of the CDR3 is 16 residues. With respect to this clone: Its antigen is not known.

In the PCR, 60 Vbeta and 13 Jbeta primers were used. The data were produced by immunoSEQ multiplex PCR, yet TCRdb's version contains in-frame clones alone and is incomplete. Of fewer than 140,000 clones detected, roughly 82% appear once; the ten largest clones hold about 6%. The chain recombines TRBV4-1 with TRBJ1-2; TRBD1 matches at 8 bases. Sequenced input: PBMCs. This sequence originates from a woman aged 50 to 60 in good health and CMV-seropositive. In DNA form, the CDR3 reads TGCGCCAGCAGCCAAGTCCGGACAGGGTGGAGTGATGGCTACACCTTC. Its translation is CASSQVRTGWSDGYTF.